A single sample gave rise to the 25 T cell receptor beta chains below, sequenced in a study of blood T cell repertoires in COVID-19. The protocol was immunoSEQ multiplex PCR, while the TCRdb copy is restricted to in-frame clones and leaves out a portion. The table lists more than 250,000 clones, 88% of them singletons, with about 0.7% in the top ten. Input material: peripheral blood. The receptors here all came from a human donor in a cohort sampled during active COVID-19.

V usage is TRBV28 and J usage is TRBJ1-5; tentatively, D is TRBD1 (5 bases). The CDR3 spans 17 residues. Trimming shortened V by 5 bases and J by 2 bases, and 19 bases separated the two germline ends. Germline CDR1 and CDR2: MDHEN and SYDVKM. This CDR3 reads CASSKTGGRVGNQPQHF. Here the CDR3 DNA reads TGTGCCAGCAGTAAAACAGGTGGCAGGGTAGGCAATCAGCCCCAGCATTTT.

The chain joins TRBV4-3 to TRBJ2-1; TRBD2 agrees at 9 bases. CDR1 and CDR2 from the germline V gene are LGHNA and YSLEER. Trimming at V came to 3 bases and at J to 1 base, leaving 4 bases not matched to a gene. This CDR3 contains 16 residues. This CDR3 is CASSQGAGGSYNEQFF. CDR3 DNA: TGCGCCAGCAGCCAGGGGGCGGGGGGGTCCTACAATGAGCAGTTCTTC.

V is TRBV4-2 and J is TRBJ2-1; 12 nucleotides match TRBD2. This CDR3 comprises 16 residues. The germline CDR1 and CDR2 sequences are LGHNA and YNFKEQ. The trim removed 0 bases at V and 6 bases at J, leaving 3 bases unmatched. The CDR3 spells CASSQEGLAGTNEQFF. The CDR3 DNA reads TGTGCCAGCAGCCAAGAAGGACTAGCGGGAACCAATGAGCAGTTCTTC.

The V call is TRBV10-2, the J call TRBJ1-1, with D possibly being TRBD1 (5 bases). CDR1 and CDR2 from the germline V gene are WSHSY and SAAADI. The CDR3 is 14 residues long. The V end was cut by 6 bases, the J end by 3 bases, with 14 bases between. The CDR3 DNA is TGCGCCAGCAGGGTCGCTGGGGGGTACACTGAAGCTTTCTTT. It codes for CASRVAGGYTEAFF.

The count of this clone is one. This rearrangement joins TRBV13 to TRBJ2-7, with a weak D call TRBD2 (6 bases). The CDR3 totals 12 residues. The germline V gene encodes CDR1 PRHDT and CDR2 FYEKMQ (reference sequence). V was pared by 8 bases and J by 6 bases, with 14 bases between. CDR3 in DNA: TGTGCCAGCTCGAGGAGGGGTAGCGAGCAGTACTTC. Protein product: CASSRRGSEQYF.

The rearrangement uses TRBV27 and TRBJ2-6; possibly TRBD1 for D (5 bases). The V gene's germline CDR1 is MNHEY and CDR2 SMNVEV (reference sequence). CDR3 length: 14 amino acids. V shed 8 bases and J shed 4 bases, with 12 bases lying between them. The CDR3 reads CASCRVSGANVLTF. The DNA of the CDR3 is TGTGCCAGCTGCAGGGTATCCGGGGCCAACGTCCTGACTTTC.

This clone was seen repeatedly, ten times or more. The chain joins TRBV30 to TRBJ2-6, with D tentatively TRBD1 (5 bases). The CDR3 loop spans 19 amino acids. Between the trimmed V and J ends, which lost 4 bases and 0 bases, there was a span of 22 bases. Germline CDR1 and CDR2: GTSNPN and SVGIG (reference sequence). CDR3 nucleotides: TGTGCCTGGAAAGGATGGTCCGCAACAGGTTCCTCTGGGGCCAACGTCCTGACTTTC. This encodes CAWKGWSATGSSGANVLTF.

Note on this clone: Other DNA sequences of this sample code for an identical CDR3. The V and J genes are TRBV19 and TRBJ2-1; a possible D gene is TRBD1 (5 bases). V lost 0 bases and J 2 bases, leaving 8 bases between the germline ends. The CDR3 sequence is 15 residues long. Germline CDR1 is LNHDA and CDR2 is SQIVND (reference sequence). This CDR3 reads CASSIDRVTYNEQFF. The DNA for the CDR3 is TGTGCCAGTAGTATAGACAGGGTCACCTACAATGAGCAGTTCTTC.

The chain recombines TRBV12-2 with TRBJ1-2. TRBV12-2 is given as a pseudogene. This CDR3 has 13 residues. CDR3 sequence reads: CASRLRGGDGYTF. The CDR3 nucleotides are TGTGCAAGTCGCCTCAGAGGAGGGGATGGCTACACCTTC.

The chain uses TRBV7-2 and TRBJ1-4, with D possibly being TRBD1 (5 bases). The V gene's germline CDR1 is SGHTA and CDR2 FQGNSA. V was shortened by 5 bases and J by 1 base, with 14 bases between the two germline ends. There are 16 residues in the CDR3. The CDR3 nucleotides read TGTGCCAGCAGCCGTCGACAGCTTGGAACTAATGAAAAACTGTTTTTT. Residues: CASSRRQLGTNEKLFF.

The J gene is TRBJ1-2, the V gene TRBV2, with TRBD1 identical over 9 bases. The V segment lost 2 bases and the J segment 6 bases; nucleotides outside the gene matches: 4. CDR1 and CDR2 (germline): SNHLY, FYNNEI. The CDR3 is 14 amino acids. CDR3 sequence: CASSERDRVHGYTF. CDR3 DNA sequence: TGTGCCAGCAGTGAAAGGGACAGGGTACATGGCTACACCTTC.

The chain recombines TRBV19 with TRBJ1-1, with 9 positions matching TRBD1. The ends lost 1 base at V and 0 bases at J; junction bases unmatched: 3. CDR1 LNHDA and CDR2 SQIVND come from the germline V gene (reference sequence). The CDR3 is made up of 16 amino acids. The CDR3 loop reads CASSIGGTGMNTEAFF. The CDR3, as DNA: TGTGCCAGTAGTATAGGTGGGACAGGGATGAACACTGAAGCTTTCTTT.

CDR3 residues: CASSRGATGELFF. The DNA for the CDR3 is TGTGCCAGCAGTCGGGGGGCTACCGGGGAGCTGTTTTTT. The chain links TRBV6-5 to TRBJ2-2; the D gene is possibly TRBD2 (7 bases). Germline V gene sequence: CDR1 MNHEY, CDR2 SVGAGI. The CDR3 contains 13 residues. The V end lost 5 bases, the J end lost 5 bases, and 9 bases lay between the germline ends.

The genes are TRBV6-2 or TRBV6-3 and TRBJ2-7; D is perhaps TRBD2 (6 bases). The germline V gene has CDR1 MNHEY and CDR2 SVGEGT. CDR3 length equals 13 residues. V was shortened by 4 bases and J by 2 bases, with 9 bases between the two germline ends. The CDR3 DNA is TGTGCCAGCAGTTCCGGACTAACCTACGAGCAGTACTTC. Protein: CASSSGLTYEQYF.

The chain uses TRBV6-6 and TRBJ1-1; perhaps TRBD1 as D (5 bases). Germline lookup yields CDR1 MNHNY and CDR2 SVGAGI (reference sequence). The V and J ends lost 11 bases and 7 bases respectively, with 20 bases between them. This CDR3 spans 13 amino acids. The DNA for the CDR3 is TGTGCCGCGGGGCCGCCAGGGTCTGTTGAAGCTTTCTTT. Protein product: CAAGPPGSVEAFF.

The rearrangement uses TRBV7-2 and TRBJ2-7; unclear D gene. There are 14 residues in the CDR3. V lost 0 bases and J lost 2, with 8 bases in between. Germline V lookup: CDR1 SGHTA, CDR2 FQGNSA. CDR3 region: CASSLAPWPYEQYF. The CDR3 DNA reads TGTGCCAGCAGCTTAGCGCCCTGGCCCTACGAGCAGTACTTC.

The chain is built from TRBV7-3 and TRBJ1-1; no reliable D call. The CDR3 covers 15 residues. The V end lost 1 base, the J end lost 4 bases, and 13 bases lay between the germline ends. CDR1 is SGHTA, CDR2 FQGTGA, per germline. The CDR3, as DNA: TGTGCCAGCAGCTTAATCTACGGGGATCGCACTGAAGCTTTCTTT. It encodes CASSLIYGDRTEAFF.

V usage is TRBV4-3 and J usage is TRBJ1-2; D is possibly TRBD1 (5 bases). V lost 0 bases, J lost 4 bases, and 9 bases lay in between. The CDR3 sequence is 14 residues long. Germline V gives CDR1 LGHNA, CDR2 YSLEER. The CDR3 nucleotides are TGCGCCAGCAGCCAAGAGCGGGGGACCTATGGCTACACCTTC. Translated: CASSQERGTYGYTF.

The CDR3 protein is CASGLPCRVGTGWEKLFF. Written as DNA, the CDR3 is TGTGCTAGTGGTTTGCCCTGTAGAGTTGGGACAGGGTGGGAAAAACTGTTTTTT. The chain couples TRBV12-5 to TRBJ1-4; 9 bases match TRBD1. In germline, CDR1 is LGHNT, CDR2 FRNRAP. This CDR3 is built from 18 residues. Losses at the gene ends were 2 bases for V and 8 bases for J; bases not matched to a gene: 15.

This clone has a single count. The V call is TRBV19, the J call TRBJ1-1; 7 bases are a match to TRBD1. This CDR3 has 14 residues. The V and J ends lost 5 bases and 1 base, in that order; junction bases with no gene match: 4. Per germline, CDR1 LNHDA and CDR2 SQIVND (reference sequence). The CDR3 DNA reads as TGTGCCAGTAGTCTCCGGGACAGGAACACTGAAGCTTTCTTT. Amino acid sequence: CASSLRDRNTEAFF.

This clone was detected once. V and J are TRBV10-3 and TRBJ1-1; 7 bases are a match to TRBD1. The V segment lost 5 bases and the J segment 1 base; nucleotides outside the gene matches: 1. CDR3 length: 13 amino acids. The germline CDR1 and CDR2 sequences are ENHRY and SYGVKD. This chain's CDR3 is CAISWTGNTEAFF. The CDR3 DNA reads TGTGCCATCAGTTGGACAGGGAACACTGAAGCTTTCTTT.

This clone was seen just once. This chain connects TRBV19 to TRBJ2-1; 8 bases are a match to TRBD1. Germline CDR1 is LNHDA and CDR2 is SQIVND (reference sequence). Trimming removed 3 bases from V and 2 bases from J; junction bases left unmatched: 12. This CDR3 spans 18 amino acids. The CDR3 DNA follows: TGTGCCAGTAGTATCACCGCGGTGTCAGGGGGCGCCTACAATGAGCAGTTCTTC. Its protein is CASSITAVSGGAYNEQFF.

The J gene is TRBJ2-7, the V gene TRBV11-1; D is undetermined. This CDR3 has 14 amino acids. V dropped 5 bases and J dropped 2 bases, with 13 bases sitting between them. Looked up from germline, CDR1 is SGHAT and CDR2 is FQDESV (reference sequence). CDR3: CASSLTYITYEQYF. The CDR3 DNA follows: TGTGCCAGCAGCCTTACGTACATTACCTACGAGCAGTACTTC. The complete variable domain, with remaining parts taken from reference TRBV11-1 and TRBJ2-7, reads EAEVAQSPRYKITEKSQAVAFWCDPISGHATLYWYRQILGQGPELLVQFQDESVVDDSQLPKDRFSAERLKGVDSTLKIQPAELGDSAMYLCASSLTYITYEQYFGPGTRLTVT.

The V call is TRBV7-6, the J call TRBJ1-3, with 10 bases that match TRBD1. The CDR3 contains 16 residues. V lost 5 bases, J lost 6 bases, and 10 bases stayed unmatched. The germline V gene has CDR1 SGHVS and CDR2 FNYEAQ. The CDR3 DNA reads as TGTGCCAGCAGCCATGTGGGACAGGGGATAGAAAACACCATATATTTT. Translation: CASSHVGQGIENTIYF.

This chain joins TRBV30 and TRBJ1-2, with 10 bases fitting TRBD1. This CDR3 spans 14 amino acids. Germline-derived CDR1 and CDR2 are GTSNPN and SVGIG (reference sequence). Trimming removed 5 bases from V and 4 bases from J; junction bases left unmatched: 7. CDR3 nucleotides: TGTGCCTGGCTACGGGACAGGGGTATCTATGGCTACACCTTC. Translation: CAWLRDRGIYGYTF. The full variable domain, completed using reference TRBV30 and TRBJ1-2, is SQTIHQWPATLVQPVGSPLSLECTVEGTSNPNLYWYRQAAGRGLQLLFYSVGIGQISSEVPQNLSASRPQDRQFILSSKKLLLSDSGFYLCAWLRDRGIYGYTFGSGTRLTVV.